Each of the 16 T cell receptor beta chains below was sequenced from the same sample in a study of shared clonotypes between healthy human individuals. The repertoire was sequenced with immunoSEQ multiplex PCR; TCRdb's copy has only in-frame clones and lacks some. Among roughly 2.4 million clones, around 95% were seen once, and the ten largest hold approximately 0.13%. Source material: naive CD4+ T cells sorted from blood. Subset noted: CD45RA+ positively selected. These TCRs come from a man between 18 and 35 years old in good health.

CDR3 sequence reads: CASWGGVNEQYF. The DNA for the CDR3 is TGTGCCAGTTGGGGGGGTGTCAACGAGCAGTACTTC. V is TRBV10-3 and J is TRBJ2-7; 7 bases are shared with TRBD2. Germline-derived CDR1 and CDR2 are ENHRY and SYGVKD. The CDR3 extends over 12 amino acids. J lost 5 bases, V lost 10 bases, and 8 bases had no gene match.

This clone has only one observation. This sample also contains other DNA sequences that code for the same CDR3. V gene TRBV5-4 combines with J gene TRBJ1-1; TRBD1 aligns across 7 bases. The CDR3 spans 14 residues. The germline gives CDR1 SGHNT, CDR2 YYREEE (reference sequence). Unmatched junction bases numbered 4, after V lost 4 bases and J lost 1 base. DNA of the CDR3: TGTGCCAGCAGCCTGGGACAGCAGAACACTGAAGCTTTCTTT. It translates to CASSLGQQNTEAFF.

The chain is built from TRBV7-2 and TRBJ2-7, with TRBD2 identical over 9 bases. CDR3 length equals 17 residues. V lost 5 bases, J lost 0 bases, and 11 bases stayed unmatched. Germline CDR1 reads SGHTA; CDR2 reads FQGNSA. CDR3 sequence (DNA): TGTGCCAGCAGCCGCTATCTTAGCGGGGGAAGCTCCTACGAGCAGTACTTC. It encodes CASSRYLSGGSSYEQYF.

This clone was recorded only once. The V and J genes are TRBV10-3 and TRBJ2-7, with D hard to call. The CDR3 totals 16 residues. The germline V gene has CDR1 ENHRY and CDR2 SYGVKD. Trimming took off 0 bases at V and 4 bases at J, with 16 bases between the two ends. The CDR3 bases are TGTGCCATCAGTGAGTCGGCTTCCGCGACCACTTACGAGCAGTACTTC. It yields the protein CAISESASATTYEQYF.

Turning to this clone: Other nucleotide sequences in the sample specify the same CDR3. This CDR3 is CASSSTGNTEAFF. CDR3 coding DNA: TGCGCCAGCAGCTCCACAGGGAACACTGAAGCTTTCTTT. J is TRBJ1-1 and V is TRBV5-1; possibly TRBD1 for D (5 bases). CDR3 length: 13 amino acids. V was shortened by 3 bases and J by 1 base, with 7 bases between the two germline ends. From germline, CDR1 is SGHRS and CDR2 YFSETQ.

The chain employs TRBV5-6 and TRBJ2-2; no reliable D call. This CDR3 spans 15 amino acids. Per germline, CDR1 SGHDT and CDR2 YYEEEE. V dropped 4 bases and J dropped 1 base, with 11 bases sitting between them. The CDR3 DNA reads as TGTGCCAGCAGCCCCGCGGACGGGAACACCGGGGAGCTGTTTTTT. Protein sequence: CASSPADGNTGELFF.

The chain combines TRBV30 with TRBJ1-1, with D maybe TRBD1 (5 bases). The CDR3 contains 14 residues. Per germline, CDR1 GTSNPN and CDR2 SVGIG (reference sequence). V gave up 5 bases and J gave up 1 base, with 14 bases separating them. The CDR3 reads CAWGVGAGNTEAFF. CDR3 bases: TGTGCCTGGGGCGTTGGGGCAGGGAACACTGAAGCTTTCTTT.

This CDR3 is CAIAGAGNTGELFF. In DNA, the CDR3 is TGTGCCATCGCGGGGGCCGGGAACACCGGGGAGCTGTTTTTT. This chain links TRBV10-3 with TRBJ2-2, with D perhaps TRBD2 (7 bases). There are 14 residues in the CDR3. Trimming shortened V by 8 bases and J by 1 base, and 11 bases separated the two germline ends. Germline V lookup: CDR1 ENHRY, CDR2 SYGVKD.

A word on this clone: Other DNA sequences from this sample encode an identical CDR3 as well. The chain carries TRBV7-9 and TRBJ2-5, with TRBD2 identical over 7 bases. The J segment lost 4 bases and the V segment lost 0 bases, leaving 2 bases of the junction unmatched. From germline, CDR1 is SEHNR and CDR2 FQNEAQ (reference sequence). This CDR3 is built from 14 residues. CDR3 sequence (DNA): TGTGCCAGCAGCTTAGCGGGGGGGTTAGAGACCCAGTACTTC. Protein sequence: CASSLAGGLETQYF.

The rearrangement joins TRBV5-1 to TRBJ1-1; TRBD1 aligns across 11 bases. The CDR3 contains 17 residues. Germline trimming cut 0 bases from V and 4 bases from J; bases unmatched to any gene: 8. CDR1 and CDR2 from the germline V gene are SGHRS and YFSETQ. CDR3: CASSLEDRGQIGTEAFF. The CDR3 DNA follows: TGCGCCAGCAGCTTGGAGGACAGGGGGCAGATTGGCACTGAAGCTTTCTTT.

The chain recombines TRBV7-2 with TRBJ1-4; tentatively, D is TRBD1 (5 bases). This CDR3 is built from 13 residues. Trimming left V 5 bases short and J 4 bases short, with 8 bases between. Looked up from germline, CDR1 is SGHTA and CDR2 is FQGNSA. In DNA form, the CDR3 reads TGTGCCAGCAGCCGACAGTTTAATGAAAAACTGTTTTTT. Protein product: CASSRQFNEKLFF. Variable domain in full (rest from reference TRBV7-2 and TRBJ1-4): GAGVSQSPSNKVTEKGKDVELRCDPISGHTALYWYRQSLGQGLEFLIYFQGNSAPDKSGLPSDRFSAERTGGSVSTLTIQRTQQEDSAVYLCASSRQFNEKLFFGSGTQLSVL.

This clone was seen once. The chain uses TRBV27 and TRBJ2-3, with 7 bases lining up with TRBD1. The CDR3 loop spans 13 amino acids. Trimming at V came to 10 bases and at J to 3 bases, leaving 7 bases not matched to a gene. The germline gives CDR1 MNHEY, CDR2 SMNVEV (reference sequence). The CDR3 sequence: CAIRQGGTDTQYF. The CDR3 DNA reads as TGTGCCATCCGACAGGGTGGAACAGATACGCAGTATTTT.

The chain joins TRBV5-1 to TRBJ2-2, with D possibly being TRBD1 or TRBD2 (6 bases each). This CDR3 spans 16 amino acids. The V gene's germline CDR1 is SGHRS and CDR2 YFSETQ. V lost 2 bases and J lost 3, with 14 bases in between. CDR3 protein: CASSFTGGADTGELFF. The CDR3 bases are TGCGCCAGCAGCTTTACCGGGGGCGCCGACACCGGGGAGCTGTTTTTT.

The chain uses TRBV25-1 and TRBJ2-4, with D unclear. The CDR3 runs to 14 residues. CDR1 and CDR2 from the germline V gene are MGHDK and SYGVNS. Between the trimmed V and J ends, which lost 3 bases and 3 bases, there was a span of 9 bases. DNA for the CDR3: TGTGCCAGCAGTGACGCAGGAAACAAAAACATTCAGTACTTC. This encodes CASSDAGNKNIQYF. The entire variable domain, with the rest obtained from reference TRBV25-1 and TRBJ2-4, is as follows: EADIYQTPRYLVIGTGKKITLECSQTMGHDKMYWYQQDPGMELHLIHYSYGVNSTEKGDLSSESTVSRIRTEHFPLTLESARPSHTSQYLCASSDAGNKNIQYFGAGTRLSVL.

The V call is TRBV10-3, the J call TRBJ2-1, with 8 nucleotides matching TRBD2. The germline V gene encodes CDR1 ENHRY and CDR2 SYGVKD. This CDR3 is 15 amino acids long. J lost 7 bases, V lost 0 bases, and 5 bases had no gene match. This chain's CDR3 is CAISESGGVNNEQFF. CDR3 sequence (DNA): TGTGCCATCAGTGAGTCCGGGGGGGTGAATAATGAGCAGTTCTTC.

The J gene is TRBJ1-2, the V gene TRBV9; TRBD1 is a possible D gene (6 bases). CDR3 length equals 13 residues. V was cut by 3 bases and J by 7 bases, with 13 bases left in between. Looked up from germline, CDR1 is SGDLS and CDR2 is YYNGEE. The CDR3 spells CASSAGTQVGYTF. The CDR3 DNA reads TGTGCCAGCAGCGCCGGGACACAAGTTGGCTACACCTTC.